This T cell receptor (beta chain) is drawn from a study of blood T cell repertoires in COVID-19. Whole-study context: Sources were T cells, B-cell-depleted T cells, or PBMCs; the material itself was cDNA or gDNA.

The participants were between roughly 18 and 90 years old and came from 24 US areas. Clinical history reported by participants formed the basis on which cohorts were assigned. V was clipped by 3 bases and J by 6 bases; unmatched bases: 16. The CDR3 consists of 17 residues. Looked up from germline, CDR1 is SGHTA and CDR2 is FQGNSA. As handled by the study authors: Estimation of nucleated cell counts relied on the amplification of reference gene primers. Only in-frame clones appear in the TCRdb table, and some are missing; sequencing was by immunoSEQ multiplex PCR. That table furnishes V, J and clone size, whereas the DNA furnished D and trimming. The sample records about 200,000 clones, approximately 86% being singletons.

The chain combines TRBV7-2 with TRBJ1-2; TRBD1 matches 7 bases. Sequences were obtained from PBMCs or T cells enriched from blood (not recorded which). The clonotype was recovered from a woman aged 55 to 70 with acute COVID-19. In nucleotides, the CDR3 is TGTGCCAGCAGCTTGTCTTACGTAACAGGGGATGTGGATGGCTACACCTTC. Protein sequence: CASSLSYVTGDVDGYTF.